This T cell receptor (beta chain) was observed in a study of CXCR3-negative and CXCR3-positive naive CD8 T cells. General study points: More hydrophobic TRB CDR3s occurred in CXCR3-positive than in CXCR3-negative naive cells. TRB CDR3 properties served as the basis for inferring TCR strength, and surface CD5 was comparable between naive subsets. Whereas memory cells differed, naive CXCR3-negative and CXCR3-positive cells shared similar TRBV-TRBJ usage.

Libraries of TRB cDNA were made by 5' RACE and carried UMIs. For each CDR3 protein, TCRdb gives one entry from its re-call of the 5' RACE reads, without DNA. Its table lists 85,000 to 130,000 distinct CDR3 sequences. A word on this clonotype: Its antigen is undetermined.

The sequenced sample was naive CXCR3+ CD8+ T cells from blood. Subset described: CD45RO-CCR7+CD27+CD95- naive CD8+ T cells expressing CXCR3 (TNR3+). This clonotype was obtained from a human donor in good health. Some clones in this sample may be carry-over from other donors' samples.

The chain's CDR3 is CASSQQGYTDTQYF. V usage is TRBV4-1 and J usage is TRBJ2-3; TCRdb returns TRBD1, unconfirmable since there is no DNA. CDR1 MGHRA and CDR2 YSYEKL come from the germline V gene. The CDR3 extends over 14 amino acids.